The present T cell receptor beta chain was sequenced within a study of blood T cells in healthy people across ages. This CDR3 is built from 13 residues. V was cut by 0 bases and J by 4 bases, with 4 bases left in between. CDR1 and CDR2 from the germline V gene are SGDLS and YYNGEE. A second 7 to 11 cycle PCR used barcoded and J-beta primers. TCRdb fed the 5' RACE reads into MiXCR, producing one record per CDR3 protein. The profile shows some 760,000 distinct CDR3 sequences, around 25% of them singletons. These data were likewise used in another study, on T cells of mothers and their children.

Sequenced sample: blood. This receptor was taken from a boy aged 5-17 years in good health. V and J are TRBV9 and TRBJ2-2, with D unclear. This CDR3 reads CASSVAGTGELFF. DNA for the CDR3: TGTGCCAGCAGCGTAGCTGGCACCGGGGAGCTGTTTTTT. The full variable domain, completed using reference TRBV9 and TRBJ2-2, is DSGVTQTPKHLITATGQRVTLRCSPRSGDLSVYWYQQSLDQGLQFLIQYYNGEERAKGNILERFSAQQFPDLHSELNLSSLELGDSALYFCASSVAGTGELFFGEGSRLTVL.